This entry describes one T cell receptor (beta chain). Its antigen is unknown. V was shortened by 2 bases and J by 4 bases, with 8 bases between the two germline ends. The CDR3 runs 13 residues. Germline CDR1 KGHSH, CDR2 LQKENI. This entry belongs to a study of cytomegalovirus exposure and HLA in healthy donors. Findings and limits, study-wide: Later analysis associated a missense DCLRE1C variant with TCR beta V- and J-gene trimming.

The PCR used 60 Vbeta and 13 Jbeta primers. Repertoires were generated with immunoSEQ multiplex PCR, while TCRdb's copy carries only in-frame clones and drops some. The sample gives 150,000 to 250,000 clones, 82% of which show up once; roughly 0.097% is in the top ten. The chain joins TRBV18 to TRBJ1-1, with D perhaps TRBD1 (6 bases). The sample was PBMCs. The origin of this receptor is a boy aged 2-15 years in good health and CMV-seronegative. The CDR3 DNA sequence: TGTGCCAGCTCACCATTACAGGGCACTGAAGCTTTCTTT. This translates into CASSPLQGTEAFF.